The sequence of this T cell receptor beta chain was determined in a study of blood T cell repertoires in COVID-19. Study summary: Collection of acute and convalescent COVID-19 samples took place in the United States, Italy and Spain.

Repertoires were generated with immunoSEQ multiplex PCR, while TCRdb's copy carries only in-frame clones and drops some. This sample has a few hundred thousand clones, with over 75% found just once. Those enrolled, adults aged roughly 18 to 95 years, came from 20 to 25 US areas. Donors in Cohort 3 who had recovered were those with two negative PCRs, healthcare professional clearance, or resolution of their symptoms. This CDR3 region has 16 residues. After removal of 4 bases from V and 1 base from J, the junction contained 10 bases not matched to a gene. Germline CDR1 SGHRS, CDR2 YFSETQ. The chain has TRBV5-1 and TRBJ1-1; 7 bases map to TRBD1. Specimen: PBMCs or T cells enriched from blood (not recorded which). The TCR was taken from a woman between 18 and 29 years old who had recovered from COVID-19. The DNA for the CDR3 is TGCGCCAGCAGCAAGAACTCCGGGACAGCGAACACTGAAGCTTTCTTT. Translating gives CASSKNSGTANTEAFF.